A selection of T cell receptor beta chains follows, all from one sample in a study of cytomegalovirus exposure and HLA in healthy donors. Libraries were prepared by immunoSEQ multiplex PCR; TCRdb keeps only in-frame clonotypes and omits some of them. The sample includes more than 150,000 clones, around 86% seen only once; the top ten take roughly 6%. The source material was PBMCs. These receptors originate from a man aged 35-49 years in good health and CMV-seropositive. Each CDR3 is given with its conserved first and last residue. Each record gives: CDR3 protein, CDR3 DNA, V gene, clone size, D gene, J gene. A D gene is named only where the DNA matches it firmly. Clone size is shown for a subset of rows, as once, few, many or a class of expanded clone.

CAISDQGSYTEAFF TGTGCCATCAGTGACCAGGGGTCGTACACTGAAGCTTTCTTT TRBV10-3 NA NA TRBJ1-1
CACFRGGSYEQYF TGTGCCTGTTTCAGGGGAGGGTCCTACGAGCAGTACTTC TRBV30 few NA TRBJ2-7
CASSSYRVPSYEQYF TGTGCCAGTAGTTCGTACAGGGTGCCCTCCTACGAGCAGTACTTC TRBV27 NA NA TRBJ2-7
CASSVDLDSAYEQYF TGTGCCAGCAGCGTAGACCTGGACAGCGCCTACGAGCAGTACTTC TRBV9 few NA TRBJ2-7
CASSTGTVYEQYF TGTGCCAGCAGCACCGGGACAGTCTACGAGCAGTACTTC TRBV5-4 NA TRBD1 TRBJ2-7
CASSSVPSEAFF TGTGCCAGCAGCTCCGTCCCGAGTGAAGCTTTCTTT TRBV7-2 NA NA TRBJ1-1
CASSLGLAGAYTF TGTGCCAGCAGCCTGGGACTAGCGGGTGCCTACACCTTC TRBV7-2 NA NA TRBJ1-2
CASSLRQDTDTQYF TGTGCCAGCAGCTTGAGACAGGACACAGATACGCAGTATTTT TRBV11-2 NA NA TRBJ2-3
CASSRGGPSSYNEQFF TGTGCCAGCAGCCGGGGAGGGCCGTCCTCCTACAATGAGCAGTTCTTC TRBV11-3 NA TRBD2 TRBJ2-1
CASSLAAGGTYEQYF TGCGCCAGCAGCTTGGCAGCGGGGGGCACCTACGAGCAGTACTTC TRBV5-1 NA TRBD2 TRBJ2-7
CASSLEQGTSPLHF TGTGCCAGCAGCTTAGAGCAGGGTACTTCACCCCTCCACTTT TRBV7-9 NA NA TRBJ1-6
CSVQAIHGYTF TGCAGCGTCCAGGCGATCCATGGCTACACCTTC TRBV29-1 NA NA TRBJ1-2
CASSPNPGITTDTQYF TGTGCCAGCTCACCGAATCCGGGGATAACGACAGATACGCAGTATTTT TRBV18 NA NA TRBJ2-3
CASSYQGTGLSYEQYF TGTGCCAGCAGTTACCAGGGGACAGGACTATCCTACGAGCAGTACTTC TRBV6-5 few TRBD1 TRBJ2-7
CASSLFGGNEQYF TGTGCCAGCAGCTTATTCGGAGGGAATGAGCAGTACTTC TRBV7-9 once NA TRBJ2-7
CAWSVGRGVGEKLFF TGTGCCTGGAGTGTAGGGCGGGGGGTCGGTGAAAAACTGTTTTTT TRBV30 NA NA TRBJ1-4
CASKIPGTGDREQYF TGTGCCAGCAAGATCCCCGGGACAGGGGACCGCGAGCAGTACTTC TRBV6-4 NA TRBD1 TRBJ2-7
CASSRTNYEQYF TGTGCCAGCAGCAGGACTAACTACGAGCAGTACTTC TRBV5-5 NA NA TRBJ2-7
CASSQDLIEQFF TGCGCCAGCAGCCAAGATCTTATTGAGCAGTTCTTC TRBV4-1 NA NA TRBJ2-1
CASSILRGNQPQHF TGTGCCAGTAGTATATTGAGGGGCAATCAGCCCCAGCATTTT TRBV19 NA NA TRBJ1-5
CASRLNRGANEKLFF TGTGCCAGCAGGTTGAACAGGGGAGCTAATGAAAAACTGTTTTTT TRBV2 once TRBD1 TRBJ1-4
CASSPTWGTGAMTEAFF TGCGCCAGCAGCCCGACCTGGGGGACAGGGGCTATGACTGAAGCTTTCTTT TRBV4-1 NA TRBD1 TRBJ1-1
CASSPTTKQYF TGTGCCAGCAGCCCCACTACGAAGCAGTACTTC TRBV7-2 NA NA TRBJ2-7
CASSVGRGRYGYTF TGTGCCAGCAGCGTAGGTAGAGGGAGGTATGGCTACACCTTC TRBV9 NA NA TRBJ1-2
CASSPGQDYEQYF TGTGCCAGCTCACCTGGACAAGACTACGAGCAGTACTTC TRBV18 NA NA TRBJ2-7
CASRYGGYGYTF TGTGCCAGCAGGTACGGGGGCTATGGCTACACCTTC TRBV28 NA NA TRBJ1-2
CASSLQAAGEKLFF TGCGCCAGCAGCCTACAAGCGGCGGGTGAAAAACTGTTTTTT TRBV5-1 NA NA TRBJ1-4